This T cell receptor beta chain was identified in a study of T-cell reconstitution after alpha-beta-depleted transplantation in children. Findings of the study overall: Recipient T cells and thymic progenitors that survived were the source of the high TCRbeta diversity seen at day 60 in some patients. Reported findings indicate that, about two months after transplant, alpha-beta T cells came from several hundred expanded clones, which were derived from non-depleted graft cells. Diversity and T-cell counts at one year after transplant derived mostly from new T cells.

Unique molecular identifiers were used to barcode this TCRbeta library. MiXCR, applied by TCRdb to the PCR reads, yields one record per CDR3 protein. The sample holds about 290,000 distinct CDR3 sequences; 6% to 10% are singletons and the top ten take approximately 9.1%. With respect to this clonotype: The antigen is not known.

Per the germline V gene, CDR1 is SGDLS and CDR2 is YYNGEE. The CDR3 contains 13 residues. The V gene lost 0 bases and the J gene lost 5 bases, with 5 bases spanning the gap. V and J are TRBV9 and TRBJ2-2; D not certain. The specimen comprised peripheral blood, sampled 360 days after TCRalphabeta/CD19-depleted stem cell transplant. This clonotype originated in a female patient aged 2-15 years who had a stem cell transplant for Fanconi anemia, so the T cells may come from the graft donor. CDR3 nucleotides: TGTGCCAGCAGCGTAGTGGTGACCGGGGAGCTGTTTTTT. Protein sequence: CASSVVVTGELFF.